This TCR beta chain was identified during a study of T cell changes during pregnancy in multiple sclerosis. With 0 bases removed from V and 3 bases from J, the gap between germline ends came to 19 bases. The CDR3 has 18 residues. CDR1 is MNHNS and CDR2 is SASEGT in the germline V gene. The data were produced by immunoSEQ multiplex PCR, yet TCRdb's version contains in-frame clones alone and is incomplete. The sample carries about 44,000 clones, roughly 95% recorded once. This specimen consisted of peripheral blood, obtained in the second trimester of pregnancy. This sequence was found in a female donor with multiple sclerosis, enrolled in a pregnancy study. The V call is TRBV6-1, the J call TRBJ2-3, with TRBD2 as a possible D gene (6 bases). The CDR3 bases are TGTGCCAGCAGTGAAGCTCGGGGTTGGGGTCGGGGGACAGATACGCAGTATTTT. Its translation: CASSEARGWGRGTDTQYF.